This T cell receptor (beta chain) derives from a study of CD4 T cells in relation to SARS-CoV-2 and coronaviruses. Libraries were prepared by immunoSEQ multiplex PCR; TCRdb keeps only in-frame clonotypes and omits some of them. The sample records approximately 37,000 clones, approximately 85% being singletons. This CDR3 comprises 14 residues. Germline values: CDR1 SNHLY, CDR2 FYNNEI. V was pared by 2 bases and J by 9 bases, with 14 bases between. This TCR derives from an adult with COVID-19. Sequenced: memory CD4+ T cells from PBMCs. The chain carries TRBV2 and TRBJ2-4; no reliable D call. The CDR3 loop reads CASSEFDGYRIQYF. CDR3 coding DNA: TGTGCCAGCAGTGAATTTGACGGCTATCGCATTCAGTACTTC.